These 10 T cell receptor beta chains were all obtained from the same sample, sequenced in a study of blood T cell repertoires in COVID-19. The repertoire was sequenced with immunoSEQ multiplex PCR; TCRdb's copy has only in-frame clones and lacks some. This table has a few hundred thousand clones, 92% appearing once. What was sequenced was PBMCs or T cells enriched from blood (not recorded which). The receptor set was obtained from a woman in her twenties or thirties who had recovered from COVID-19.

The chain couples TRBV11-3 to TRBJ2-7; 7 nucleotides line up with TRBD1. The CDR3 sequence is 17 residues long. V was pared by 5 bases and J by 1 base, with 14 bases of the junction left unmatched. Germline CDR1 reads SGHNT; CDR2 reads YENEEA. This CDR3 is CASSGGQIFNPSYEQYF. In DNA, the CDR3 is TGTGCCAGCAGCGGGGGACAGATTTTCAACCCTTCCTACGAGCAGTACTTC.

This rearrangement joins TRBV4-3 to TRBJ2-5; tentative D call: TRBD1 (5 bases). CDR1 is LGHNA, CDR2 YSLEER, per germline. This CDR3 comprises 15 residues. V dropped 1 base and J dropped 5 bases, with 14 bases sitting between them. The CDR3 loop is CASSQGGRIGETQYF. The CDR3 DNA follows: TGCGCCAGCAGCCAAGGGGGCAGGATCGGGGAGACCCAGTACTTC.

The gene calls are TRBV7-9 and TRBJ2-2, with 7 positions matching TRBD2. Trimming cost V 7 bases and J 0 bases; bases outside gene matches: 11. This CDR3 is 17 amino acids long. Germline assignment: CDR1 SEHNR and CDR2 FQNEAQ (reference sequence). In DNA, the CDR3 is TGTGCCAGCACCCACCCGCGCGCGGGAGCGAACACCGGGGAGCTGTTTTTT. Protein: CASTHPRAGANTGELFF.

The chain's CDR3 is CASRLAGGGEQFF. Written as DNA, the CDR3 is TGTGCCAGCAGGTTGGCAGGGGGTGGTGAGCAGTTCTTC. The rearrangement joins TRBV3-1 (or the pseudogene TRBV3-2) to TRBJ2-1, with 7 positions matching TRBD1. The CDR3 is 13 amino acids. J was trimmed by 9 bases and V by 6 bases; bases with no gene match: 8. CDR1 and CDR2 (germline): LGHDT, YNNKEL (reference sequence).

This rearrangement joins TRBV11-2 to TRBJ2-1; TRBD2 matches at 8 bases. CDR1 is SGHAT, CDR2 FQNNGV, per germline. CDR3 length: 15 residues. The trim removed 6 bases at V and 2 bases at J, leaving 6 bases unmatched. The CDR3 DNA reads TGTGCCAGCAGGAGGATAGCGGGAACCTACAATGAGCAGTTCTTC. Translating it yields CASRRIAGTYNEQFF.

The CDR3 DNA is TGTGCCAGCTCAACCACCAAGACTAGCGGGGGTCGTTACAATGAGCAGTTCTTC. Translated, it gives CASSTTKTSGGRYNEQFF. The chain recombines TRBV18 with TRBJ2-1; 12 bases are a match to TRBD2. The CDR3 covers 18 residues. Germline V gene lookup returns CDR1 KGHSH and CDR2 LQKENI. V dropped 5 bases and J dropped 4; count of bases not matched to a gene: 12.

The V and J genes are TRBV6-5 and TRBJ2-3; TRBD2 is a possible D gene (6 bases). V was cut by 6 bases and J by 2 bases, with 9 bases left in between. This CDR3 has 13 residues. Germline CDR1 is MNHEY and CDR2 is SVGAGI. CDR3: CASRRGHTDTQYF. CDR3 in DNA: TGTGCCAGCAGGCGGGGCCACACAGATACGCAGTATTTT.

In nucleotides, the CDR3 is TGTGCCAGCAGCCTTAGAAGGAGGACTGAAGCTTTCTTT. Its translation is CASSLRRRTEAFF. V and J are TRBV7-2 and TRBJ1-1; D not resolved. V was shortened by 5 bases and J by 5 bases, with 12 bases between the two germline ends. The CDR3 is 13 amino acids. Germline V gives CDR1 SGHTA, CDR2 FQGNSA. Combining the CDR3 with reference TRBV7-2 and TRBJ1-1 gives the whole variable domain GAGVSQSPSNKVTEKGKDVELRCDPISGHTALYWYRQSLGQGLEFLIYFQGNSAPDKSGLPSDRFSAERTGGSVSTLTIQRTQQEDSAVYLCASSLRRRTEAFFGQGTRLTVV.

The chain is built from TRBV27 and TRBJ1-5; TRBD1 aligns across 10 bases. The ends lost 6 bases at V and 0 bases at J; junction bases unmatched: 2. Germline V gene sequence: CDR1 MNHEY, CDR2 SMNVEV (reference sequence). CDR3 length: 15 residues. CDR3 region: CASSGQGDSNQPQHF. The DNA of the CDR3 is TGTGCCAGCAGCGGACAGGGGGATAGCAATCAGCCCCAGCATTTT.

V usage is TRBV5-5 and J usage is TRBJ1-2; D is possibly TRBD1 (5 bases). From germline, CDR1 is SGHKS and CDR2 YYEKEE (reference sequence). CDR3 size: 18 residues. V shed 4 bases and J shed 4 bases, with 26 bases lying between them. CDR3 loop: CASSLLNRSRLGGYGYTF. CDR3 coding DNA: TGTGCCAGCAGCCTCCTTAACCGCTCGCGACTGGGGGGCTATGGCTACACCTTC.